The sequence of this TCR beta chain was determined in a study of blood T cell repertoires in COVID-19. In the study overall: Samples representing acute and convalescent COVID-19 were sourced from the United States, Italy and Spain. T cells, B-cell-depleted T cells, or PBMCs provided the cDNA or gDNA that served as material.

Trimming at V came to 1 base and at J to 0 bases, leaving 0 bases not matched to a gene. This CDR3 region has 15 residues. The germline gives CDR1 LGHDT, CDR2 YNNKEL (reference sequence). This clone was observed a handful of times. TCRdb's table, derived via immunoSEQ multiplex PCR, lists solely in-frame clones and lacks some. The sample has some 21,000 clones, approximately 85% seen once; the top ten hold 30% to 40%. This clonotype was sampled from a human donor with active COVID-19. The donor label of this sample is uncertain. The chain links TRBV3-1 (or the pseudogene TRBV3-2) to TRBJ1-3, with 7 bases that match TRBD1. Sequencing input: peripheral blood. CDR3 residues: CASSQGDSSGNTIYF. The CDR3 DNA is TGTGCCAGCAGCCAAGGGGACAGCTCTGGAAACACCATATATTTT.